A single sample is the source of the 15 T cell receptor beta chains below, sequenced in a study of STAT5B mutations in CD4+ large granular lymphocyte leukemia. Libraries were prepared by immunoSEQ multiplex PCR; TCRdb keeps only in-frame clonotypes and omits some of them. The table includes tens of thousands of clones, 76% detected once. The sample consisted of CD4+ T cells from blood buffy coats. These receptors were taken from a human donor in good health.

This chain connects TRBV2 to TRBJ2-3, with D perhaps matching TRBD1 (7 bases). V was cut by 4 bases and J by 2 bases, with 16 bases left in between. The germline gives CDR1 SNHLY, CDR2 FYNNEI. The CDR3 length is 16 residues. Written as DNA, the CDR3 is TGTGCCAGCAGTGTCGCACAGGGGAGGAACACAGATACGCAGTATTTT. Translating gives CASSVAQGRNTDTQYF.

This rearrangement joins TRBV30 to TRBJ2-7; D perhaps matches TRBD2 (5 bases). Germline CDR1 reads GTSNPN; CDR2 reads SVGIG (reference sequence). The CDR3 sequence is 13 residues long. Trimming cost V 4 bases and J 5 bases, with 15 bases left between them. CDR3 in DNA: TGTGCCTGGACGCAAGCGGCGGGCGACGAGCAGTACTTC. It codes for CAWTQAAGDEQYF.

J is TRBJ1-2 and V is TRBV30; possibly TRBD1 for D (5 bases). The V gene lost 1 base and the J gene lost 2 bases, with 11 bases spanning the gap. CDR3 length: 14 amino acids. Germline V CDR1 and CDR2: GTSNPN, SVGIG (reference sequence). The CDR3 DNA reads TGTGCCTGGAGTGCCCTCGGACACAACTATGGCTACACCTTC. Its protein is CAWSALGHNYGYTF.

This clone was seen only once. The V gene is TRBV5-1, the J gene TRBJ2-5, with 10 bases fitting TRBD1. This CDR3 has 16 amino acids. Germline V lookup: CDR1 SGHRS, CDR2 YFSETQ. V trimming: 4 bases; J trimming: 4 bases; junction bases outside the gene matches: 10. The CDR3 reads CASSGGGQGRTETQYF. The CDR3, as DNA: TGCGCCAGCAGCGGGGGGGGACAGGGGAGGACAGAGACCCAGTACTTC.

The chain recombines TRBV18 with TRBJ1-1; the D gene is possibly TRBD1 (6 bases). This CDR3 has 14 amino acids. CDR1 is KGHSH, CDR2 LQKENI, per germline. The germline V and J ends were trimmed by 5 bases and 1 base, with 11 bases remaining between them. CDR3 protein: CASSSWTENTEAFF. CDR3 bases: TGTGCCAGCTCATCCTGGACAGAGAACACTGAAGCTTTCTTT.

The rearrangement links TRBV9 to TRBJ2-5; D is possibly TRBD2 (6 bases). This CDR3 contains 15 residues. In germline, CDR1 is SGDLS, CDR2 YYNGEE. The V end was cut by 0 bases, the J end by 5 bases, with 14 bases between. The CDR3 bases are TGTGCCAGCAGCGTAGATGGGGGAGGCGGGGAGACCCAGTACTTC. Its translation: CASSVDGGGGETQYF. Complete variable domain (other parts from reference TRBV9 and TRBJ2-5): DSGVTQTPKHLITATGQRVTLRCSPRSGDLSVYWYQQSLDQGLQFLIQYYNGEERAKGNILERFSAQQFPDLHSELNLSSLELGDSALYFCASSVDGGGGETQYFGPGTRLLVL.

This chain uses TRBV7-2 with TRBJ1-3, with D possibly TRBD1 on 6 matching bases. Per germline, CDR1 SGHTA and CDR2 FQGNSA. V gave up 1 base and J gave up 0 bases, with 13 bases separating them. The CDR3 loop spans 17 amino acids. CDR3 residues: CASSLGVTGPSGNTIYF. The DNA for the CDR3 is TGTGCCAGCAGCTTAGGGGTTACAGGGCCCTCTGGAAACACCATATATTTT.

The J gene is TRBJ2-3, the V gene TRBV29-1; TRBD2 is a possible D gene (6 bases). V lost 5 bases and J 2 bases, leaving 17 bases between the germline ends. Germline assignment: CDR1 SQVTM and CDR2 ANQGSEA. The CDR3 consists of 15 residues. The CDR3 DNA reads TGCAGCGTTCGGGGGACCCCCCGGGACACAGATACGCAGTATTTT. Amino acid sequence: CSVRGTPRDTDTQYF.

The J gene is TRBJ1-6, the V gene TRBV30; D is unresolved. V lost 2 bases and J lost 7, with 15 bases in between. Germline V lookup: CDR1 GTSNPN, CDR2 SVGIG (reference sequence). CDR3 size: 15 residues. The CDR3 reads CAWSFGGVGNSPLHF. For the CDR3, the DNA is TGTGCCTGGAGTTTTGGTGGGGTAGGAAATTCACCCCTCCACTTT.

The V and J genes are TRBV4-3 and TRBJ2-7, with D perhaps being TRBD1 or TRBD2 (5 bases each). Germline lookup yields CDR1 LGHNA and CDR2 YSLEER. The CDR3 is made up of 15 amino acids. The ends were cut back, 3 bases at V and 0 bases at J, with 12 bases in the middle. The CDR3 region is CASSHSRGASYEQYF. CDR3 DNA: TGCGCCAGCAGCCACTCGAGAGGGGCCTCCTACGAGCAGTACTTC.

The J gene is TRBJ2-3, the V gene TRBV29-1, with TRBD1 identical over 9 bases. The V and J ends lost 6 bases and 0 bases, in that order; junction bases with no gene match: 7. Germline V gene lookup returns CDR1 SQVTM and CDR2 ANQGSEA. CDR3 size: 15 residues. In nucleotides, the CDR3 is TGCAGCGTGAGAGGGACAGGGACTAGCACAGATACGCAGTATTTT. The encoded protein is CSVRGTGTSTDTQYF.

The chain recombines TRBV7-2 with TRBJ1-5, with 7 bases that match TRBD1. V lost 5 bases, J lost 0 bases, and 13 bases stayed unmatched. CDR3 length equals 18 residues. The germline gives CDR1 SGHTA, CDR2 FQGNSA. The chain's CDR3 is CASSPTGVGGNSNQPQHF. The CDR3 region has the DNA TGTGCCAGCAGCCCAACAGGGGTAGGAGGGAATAGCAATCAGCCCCAGCATTTT.

This chain joins TRBV5-4 and TRBJ2-7; the D call may be TRBD1 or TRBD2 (5 bases each). In germline, CDR1 is SGHNT, CDR2 YYREEE (reference sequence). Trimming removed 0 bases at V and 2 bases at J, with 9 bases between. This CDR3 contains 14 residues. The CDR3 loop reads CASSLGGSAYEQYF. The CDR3 DNA reads as TGTGCCAGCAGCTTGGGGGGGAGTGCCTACGAGCAGTACTTC.

The V gene is TRBV5-1, the J gene TRBJ1-1, with 9 positions matching TRBD1. The CDR3 runs 16 residues. V trimming: 4 bases; J trimming: 0 bases; junction bases outside the gene matches: 7. The germline V gene encodes CDR1 SGHRS and CDR2 YFSETQ. As DNA, the CDR3 is TGCGCCAGCAGCCCAAGGACAGGGGAGGTGAACACTGAAGCTTTCTTT. It encodes CASSPRTGEVNTEAFF.

V gene TRBV5-4 combines with J gene TRBJ2-3; 8 nucleotides align to TRBD1. The CDR3 sequence is 16 residues long. CDR1 is SGHNT and CDR2 is YYREEE in the germline V gene (reference sequence). V lost 0 bases, J lost 5 bases, and 8 bases stayed unmatched. The CDR3 DNA follows: TGTGCCAGCAGCTTGGCCGGCAGGGGGCAGGGAGATACGCAGTATTTT. It encodes CASSLAGRGQGDTQYF.